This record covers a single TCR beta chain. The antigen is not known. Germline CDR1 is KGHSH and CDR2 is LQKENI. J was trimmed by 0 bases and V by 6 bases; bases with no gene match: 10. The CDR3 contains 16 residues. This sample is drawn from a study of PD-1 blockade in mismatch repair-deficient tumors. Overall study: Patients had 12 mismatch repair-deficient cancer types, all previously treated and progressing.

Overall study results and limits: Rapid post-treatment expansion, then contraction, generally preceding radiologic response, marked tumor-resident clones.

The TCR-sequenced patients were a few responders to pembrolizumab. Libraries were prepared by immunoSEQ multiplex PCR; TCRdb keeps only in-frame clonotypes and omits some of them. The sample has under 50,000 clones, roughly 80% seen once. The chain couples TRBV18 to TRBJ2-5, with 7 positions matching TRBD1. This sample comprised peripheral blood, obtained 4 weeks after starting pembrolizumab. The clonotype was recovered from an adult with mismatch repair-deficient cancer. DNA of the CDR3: TGTGCCAGCTCCCGCCGACAGGGCTCGAACCAAGAGACCCAGTACTTC. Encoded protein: CASSRRQGSNQETQYF.